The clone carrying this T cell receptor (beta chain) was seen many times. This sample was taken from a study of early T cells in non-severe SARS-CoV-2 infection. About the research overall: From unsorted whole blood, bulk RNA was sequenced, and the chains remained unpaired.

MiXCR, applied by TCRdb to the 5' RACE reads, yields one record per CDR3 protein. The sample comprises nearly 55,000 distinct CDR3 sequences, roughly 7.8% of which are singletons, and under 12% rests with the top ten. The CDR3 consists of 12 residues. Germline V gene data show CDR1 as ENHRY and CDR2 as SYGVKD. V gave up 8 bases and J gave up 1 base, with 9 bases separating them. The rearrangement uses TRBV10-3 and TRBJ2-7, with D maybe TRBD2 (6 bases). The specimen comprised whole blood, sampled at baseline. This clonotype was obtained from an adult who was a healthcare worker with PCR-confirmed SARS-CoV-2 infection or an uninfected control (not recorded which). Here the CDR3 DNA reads TGTGCCATCGGGACTGAATCCTACGAGCAGTACTTC. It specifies CAIGTESYEQYF.